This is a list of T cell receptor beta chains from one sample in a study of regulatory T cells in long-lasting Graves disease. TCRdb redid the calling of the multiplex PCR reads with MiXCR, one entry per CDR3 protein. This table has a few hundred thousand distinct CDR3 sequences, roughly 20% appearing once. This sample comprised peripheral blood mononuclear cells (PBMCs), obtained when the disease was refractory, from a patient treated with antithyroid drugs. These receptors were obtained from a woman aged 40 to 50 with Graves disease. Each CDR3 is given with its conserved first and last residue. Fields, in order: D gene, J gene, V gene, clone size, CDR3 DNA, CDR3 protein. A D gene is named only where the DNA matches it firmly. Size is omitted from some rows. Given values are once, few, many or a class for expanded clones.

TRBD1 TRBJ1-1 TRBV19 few TGTGCCAGTAGTGCCCGGGACAGGGGATGGACTTCTGAAGCTTTCTTT CASSARDRGWTSEAFF
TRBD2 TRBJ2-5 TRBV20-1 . TGCAGTGCTAGAAGGTCTAGCGGGAGGATAACTGAAGAGACCCAGTACTTC CSARRSSGRITEETQYF
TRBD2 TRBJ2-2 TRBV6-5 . TGTGCCAGCAGTTACGGTGTTAGCGGGAGGCACACCGGGGAGCTGTTTTTT CASSYGVSGRHTGELFF
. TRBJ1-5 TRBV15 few TGTGCCACCAGCGACCGACAGGCCGAGCAGCCCCAGCATTTT CATSDRQAEQPQHF
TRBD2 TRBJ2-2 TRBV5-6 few TGTGCCAGCAGCTGGTTAAGCGGGAGTGACACCGGGGAGCTGTTTTTT CASSWLSGSDTGELFF
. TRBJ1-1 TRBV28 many TGTGCCAGCAGTTCGGGGGCCAGGGCCTCTAACACTGAAGCTTTCTTT CASSSGARASNTEAFF
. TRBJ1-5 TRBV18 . TGTGCCAGCTCACCGGACATCATGGGTCCGCCCCAGCATTTT CASSPDIMGPPQHF
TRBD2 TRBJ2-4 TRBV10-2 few TGCGCCAGCAGTGAGTCGTTGCTAGCGGGAGAAAACATTCAGTACTTC CASSESLLAGENIQYF
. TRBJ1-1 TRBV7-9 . TGTGCCAGCAGCCTCAGCGGAACCGACACTGAAGCTTTCTTT CASSLSGTDTEAFF
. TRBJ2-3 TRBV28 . TGTGCCAGCAGTTTATTGGAAATGGGAGGAGCAGATACGCAGTATTTT CASSLLEMGGADTQYF
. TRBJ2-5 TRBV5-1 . TGCGCCAGCAGCTCCCGCGAATGGGGACAAGAGACCCAGTACTTC CASSSREWGQETQYF
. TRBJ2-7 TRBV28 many TGTGCCAGTACGAGGGGGGGGGGACTATTCTACGAGCAGTACTTC CASTRGGGLFYEQYF
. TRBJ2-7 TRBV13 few TGTGCCAGCAGCTTATCGGCTAGCTACGAGCAGTACTTC CASSLSASYEQYF
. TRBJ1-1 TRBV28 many TGTGCCAGCAGTTTATTCCACGGTCGTACCGAAGCTTTCTTT CASSLFHGRTEAFF
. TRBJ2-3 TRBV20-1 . TGCAGTGCTAGATCCGGCGGCACAGATACGCAGTATTTT CSARSGGTDTQYF
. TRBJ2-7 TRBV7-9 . TGTGCCAGCAGCTCCTCTCCCAAGGATTCCTACGAGCAGTACTTC CASSSSPKDSYEQYF
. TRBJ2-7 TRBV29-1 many TGCAGCGTTGAGGCGACAGACTCCTACGAGCAGTACTTC CSVEATDSYEQYF
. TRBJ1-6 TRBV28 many TGTGCCAGCAGGGACGCGTTGGGCTATAATTCACCCCTCCACTTT CASRDALGYNSPLHF
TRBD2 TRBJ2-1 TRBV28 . TGTGCCAGCAGTAGAGCGGGGCCCATAATGCTCTCTGAGCAGTTCTTC CASSRAGPIMLSEQFF
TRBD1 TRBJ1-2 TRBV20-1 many TGCAGTGCTAGAGCCCCCCAACAGGGGCACTATGGCTACACCTTC CSARAPQQGHYGYTF
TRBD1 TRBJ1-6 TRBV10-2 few TGCGCCAGCAGTGAGACCGGGACAGGGGCTAATTCACCCCTCCACTTT CASSETGTGANSPLHF
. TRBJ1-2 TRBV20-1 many TGCAGTGCTAGTATCGTGCGGGGAGGCACGAATGGCTACACCTTC CSASIVRGGTNGYTF
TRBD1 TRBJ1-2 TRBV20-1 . TGCAGTGCTAGAGGGACAGGTAGCCGATCCCTTTTC CSARGTGSRSLF
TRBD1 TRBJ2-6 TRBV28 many TGTGCCGGACAGGGTTCTGGGGCCAACGTCCTGACTTTC CAGQGSGANVLTF
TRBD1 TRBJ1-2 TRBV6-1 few TGTGCCAGCAGACGCCTAGCAGGGGGCTATGGCTACACCTTC CASRRLAGGYGYTF
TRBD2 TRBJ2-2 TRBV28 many TGTGCCAGCAGGAGGGGACTAGCGGGAGTCGGGGAGCTGTTTTTT CASRRGLAGVGELFF
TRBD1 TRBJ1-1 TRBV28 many TGTGCCAGCAGTGCGGACAGGGGTAACGGCGGCACTGAAGCTTTCTTT CASSADRGNGGTEAFF
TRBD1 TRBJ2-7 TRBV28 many TGTGCCAGCAGTTTATTGGTTCAGGGGGACGAGCAGTACTTC CASSLLVQGDEQYF
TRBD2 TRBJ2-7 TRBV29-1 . TGCAGCGTTGGACCCTCGGGCGGGAGCAACGAGCAGTACTTC CSVGPSGGSNEQYF
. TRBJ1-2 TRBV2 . TGTGCCAGCAGTTTAGCGGTCCGGGGCTATGGCTACACCTTC CASSLAVRGYGYTF
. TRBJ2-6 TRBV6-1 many TGTGCCCTAGAGGGAAGGAGCTGGTGGGCCAACGTCCTGACTTTC CALEGRSWWANVLTF